The TCR beta chain under discussion was sequenced for a study of OX40 agonist ivuxolimab in advanced cancers. About the study: Hepatocellular carcinoma, melanoma, renal cell or head and neck cancer affected the dose-escalation patients. The group had a mean age of about 64 years, ranged from roughly 20 to 80, and was 75% to 85% male. Whole-study findings and limits: Averaging showed that CD8+ T cells had more expanded clones than CD4+ did.

Patients were excluded for autoimmune disease history or systemic immunosuppression. This CDR3 contains 15 residues. Losses at the gene ends were 5 bases for V and 3 bases for J; bases not matched to a gene: 6. Germline assignment: CDR1 SGHAT and CDR2 FQNNGV. This clone showed up just once. Antigen: not known. Assay used: immunoSEQ multiplex PCR; TCRdb lists only in-frame clones, some missing. The repertoire holds tens of thousands of clones, with approximately 90% as singletons. The specimen comprised CD4+ or CD8+ T cells sorted from blood, sampled in a trial of the OX40 agonist ivuxolimab. The chain links TRBV11-2 to TRBJ2-2; the match to TRBD1 covers 7 bases. This clonotype originated in an adult with an advanced solid tumor such as melanoma, head and neck, liver or kidney cancer. DNA for the CDR3: TGTGCCAGCAGCCCGAGAACAGGGGACACCGGGGAGCTGTTTTTT. Translating gives CASSPRTGDTGELFF.